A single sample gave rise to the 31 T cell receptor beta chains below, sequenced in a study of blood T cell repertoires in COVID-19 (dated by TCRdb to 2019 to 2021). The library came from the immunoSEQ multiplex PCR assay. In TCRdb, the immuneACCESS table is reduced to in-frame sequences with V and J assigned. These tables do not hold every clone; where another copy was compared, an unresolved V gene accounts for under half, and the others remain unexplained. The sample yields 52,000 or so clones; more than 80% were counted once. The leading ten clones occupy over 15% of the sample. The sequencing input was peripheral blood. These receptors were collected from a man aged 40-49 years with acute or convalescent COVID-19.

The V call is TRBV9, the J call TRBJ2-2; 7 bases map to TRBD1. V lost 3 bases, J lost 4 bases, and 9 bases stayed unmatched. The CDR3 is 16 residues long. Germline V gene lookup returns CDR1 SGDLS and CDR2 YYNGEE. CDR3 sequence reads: CASSGETGKVTGELFF. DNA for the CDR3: TGTGCCAGCAGCGGCGAGACAGGGAAGGTCACCGGGGAGCTGTTTTTT.

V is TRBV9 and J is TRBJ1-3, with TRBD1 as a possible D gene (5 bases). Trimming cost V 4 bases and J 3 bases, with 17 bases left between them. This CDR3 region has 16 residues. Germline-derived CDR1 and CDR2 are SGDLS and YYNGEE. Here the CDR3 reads CASSPGGGESGNTIYF. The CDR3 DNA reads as TGTGCCAGCAGCCCTGGAGGAGGGGAAAGTGGAAACACCATATATTTT.

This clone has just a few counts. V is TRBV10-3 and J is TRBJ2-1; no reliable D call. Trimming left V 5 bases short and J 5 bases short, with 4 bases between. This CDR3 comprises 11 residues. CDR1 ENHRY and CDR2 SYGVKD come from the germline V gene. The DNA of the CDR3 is TGTGCCATCAGTTTAAACAATGAGCAGTTCTTC. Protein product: CAISLNNEQFF.

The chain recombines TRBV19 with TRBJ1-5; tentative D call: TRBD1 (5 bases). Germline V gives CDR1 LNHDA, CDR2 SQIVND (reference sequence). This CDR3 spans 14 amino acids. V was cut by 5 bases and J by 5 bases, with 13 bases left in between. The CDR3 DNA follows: TGTGCCAGTAGTCTCGGGAGGGGCCATCAGCCCCAGCATTTT. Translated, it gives CASSLGRGHQPQHF.

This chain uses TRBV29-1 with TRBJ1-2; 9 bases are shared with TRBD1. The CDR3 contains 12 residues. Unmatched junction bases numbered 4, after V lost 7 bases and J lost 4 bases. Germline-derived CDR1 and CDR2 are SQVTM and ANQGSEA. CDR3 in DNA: TGCAGCGCCACAGGGGGCGGCTATGGCTACACCTTC. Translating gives CSATGGGYGYTF. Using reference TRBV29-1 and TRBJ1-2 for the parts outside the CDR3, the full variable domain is SAVISQKPSRDICQRGTSLTIQCQVDSQVTMMFWYRQQPGQSLTLIATANQGSEATYESGFVIDKFPISRPNLTFSTLTVSNMSPEDSSIYLCSATGGGYGYTFGSGTRLTVV.

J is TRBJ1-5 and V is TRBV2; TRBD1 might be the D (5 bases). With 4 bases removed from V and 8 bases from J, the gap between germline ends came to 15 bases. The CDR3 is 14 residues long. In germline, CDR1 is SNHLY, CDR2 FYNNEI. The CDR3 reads CASSGGRIKEPQHF. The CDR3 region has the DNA TGTGCCAGCAGTGGGGGGAGGATAAAGGAGCCCCAGCATTTT.

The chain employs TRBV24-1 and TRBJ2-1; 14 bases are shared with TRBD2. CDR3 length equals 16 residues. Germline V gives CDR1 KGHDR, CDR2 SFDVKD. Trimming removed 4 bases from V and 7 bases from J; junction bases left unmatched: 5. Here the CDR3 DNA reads TGTGCCACCAGTGACCCGGGACTAGCGGGAGCTAATGAGCAGTTCTTC. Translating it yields CATSDPGLAGANEQFF.

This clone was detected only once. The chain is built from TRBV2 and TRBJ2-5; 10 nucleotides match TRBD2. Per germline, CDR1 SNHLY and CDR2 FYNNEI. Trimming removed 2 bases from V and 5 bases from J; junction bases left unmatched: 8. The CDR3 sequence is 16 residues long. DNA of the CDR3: TGTGCCAGCAGTGAAAGGGCTAGCGGGAGTTCGGAGACCCAGTACTTC. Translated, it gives CASSERASGSSETQYF.

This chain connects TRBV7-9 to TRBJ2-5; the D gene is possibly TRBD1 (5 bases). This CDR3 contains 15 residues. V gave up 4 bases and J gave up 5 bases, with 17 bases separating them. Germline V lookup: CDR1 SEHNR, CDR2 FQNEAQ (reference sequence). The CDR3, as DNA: TGTGCCAGCAGCTCTCCCGACAGTACGCGGGAGACCCAGTACTTC. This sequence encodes CASSSPDSTRETQYF.

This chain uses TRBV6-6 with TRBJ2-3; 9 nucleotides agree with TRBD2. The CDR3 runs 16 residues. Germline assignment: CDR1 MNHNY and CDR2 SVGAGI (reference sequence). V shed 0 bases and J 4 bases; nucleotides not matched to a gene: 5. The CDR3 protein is CASSYSGGGGPDTQYF. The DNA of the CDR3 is TGTGCCAGCAGTTACTCAGGCGGGGGGGGGCCAGATACGCAGTATTTT.

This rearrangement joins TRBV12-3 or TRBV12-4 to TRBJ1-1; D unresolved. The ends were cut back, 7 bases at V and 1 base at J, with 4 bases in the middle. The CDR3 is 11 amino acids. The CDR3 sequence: CASIKNTEAFF. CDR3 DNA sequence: TGTGCCAGCATTAAGAACACTGAAGCTTTCTTT.

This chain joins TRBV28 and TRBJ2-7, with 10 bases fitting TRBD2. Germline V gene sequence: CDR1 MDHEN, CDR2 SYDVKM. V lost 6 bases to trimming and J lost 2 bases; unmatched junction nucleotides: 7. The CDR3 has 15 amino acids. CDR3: CASSPLAGRPYEQYV. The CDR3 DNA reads TGTGCCAGCAGCCCACTAGCGGGGAGGCCCTACGAGCAGTACGTC.

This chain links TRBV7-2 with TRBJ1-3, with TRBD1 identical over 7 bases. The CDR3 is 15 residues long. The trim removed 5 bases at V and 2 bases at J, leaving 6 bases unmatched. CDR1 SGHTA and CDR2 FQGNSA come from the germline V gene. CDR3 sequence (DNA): TGTGCCAGCAGCCCCAGTGACAGGGCTGGAAACACCATATATTTT. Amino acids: CASSPSDRAGNTIYF. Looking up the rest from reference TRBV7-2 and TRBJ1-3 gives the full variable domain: GAGVSQSPSNKVTEKGKDVELRCDPISGHTALYWYRQSLGQGLEFLIYFQGNSAPDKSGLPSDRFSAERTGGSVSTLTIQRTQQEDSAVYLCASSPSDRAGNTIYFGEGSWLTVV.

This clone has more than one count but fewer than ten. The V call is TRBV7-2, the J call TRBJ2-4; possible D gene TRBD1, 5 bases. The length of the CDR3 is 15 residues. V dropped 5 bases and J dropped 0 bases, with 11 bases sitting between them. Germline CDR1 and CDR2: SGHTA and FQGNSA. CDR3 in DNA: TGTGCCAGCAGCGTATACCAGGGAGCCAAAAACATTCAGTACTTC. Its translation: CASSVYQGAKNIQYF.

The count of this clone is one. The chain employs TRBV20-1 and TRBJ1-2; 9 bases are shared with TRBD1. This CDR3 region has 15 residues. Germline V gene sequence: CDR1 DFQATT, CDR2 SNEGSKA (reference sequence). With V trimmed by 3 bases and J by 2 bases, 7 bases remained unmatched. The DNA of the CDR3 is TGCAGTGCTAGTCTGCGGGGACAGGGCAACTATGGCTACACCTTC. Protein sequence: CSASLRGQGNYGYTF.

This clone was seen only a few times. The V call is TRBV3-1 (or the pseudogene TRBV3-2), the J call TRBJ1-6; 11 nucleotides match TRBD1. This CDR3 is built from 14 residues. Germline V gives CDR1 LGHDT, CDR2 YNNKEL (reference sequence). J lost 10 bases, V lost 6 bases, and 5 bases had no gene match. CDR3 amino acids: CASRLGTGGSPLHF. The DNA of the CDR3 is TGTGCCAGCAGGCTAGGGACAGGGGGATCACCCCTCCACTTT.

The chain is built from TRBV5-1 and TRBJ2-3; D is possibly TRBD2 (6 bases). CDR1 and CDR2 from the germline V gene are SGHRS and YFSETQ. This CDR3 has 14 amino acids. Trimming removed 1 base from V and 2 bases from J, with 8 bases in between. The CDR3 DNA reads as TGCGCCAGCAGCTTGACGGGGGACACAGATACGCAGTATTTT. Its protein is CASSLTGDTDTQYF.

This CDR3 reads CASSGTLLQETQYF. The CDR3 DNA reads as TGTGCCAGCTCAGGGACACTGCTACAAGAGACCCAGTACTTC. The chain employs TRBV18 and TRBJ2-5, with TRBD1 as a possible D gene (6 bases). The CDR3 consists of 14 residues. Germline V gives CDR1 KGHSH, CDR2 LQKENI. V was cut by 5 bases and J by 2 bases, with 12 bases left in between.

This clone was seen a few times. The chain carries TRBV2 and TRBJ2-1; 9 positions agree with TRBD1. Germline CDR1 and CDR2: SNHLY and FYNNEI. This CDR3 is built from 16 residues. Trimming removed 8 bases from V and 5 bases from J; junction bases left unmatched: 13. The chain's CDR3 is CASGGRGQGFHNEQFF. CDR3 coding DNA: TGTGCCAGCGGAGGGCGGGGACAGGGTTTCCACAATGAGCAGTTCTTC.

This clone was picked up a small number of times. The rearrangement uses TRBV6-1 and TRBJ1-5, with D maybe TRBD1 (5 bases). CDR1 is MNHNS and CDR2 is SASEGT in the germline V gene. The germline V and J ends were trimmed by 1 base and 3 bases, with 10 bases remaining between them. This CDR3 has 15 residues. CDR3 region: CASSEVAGFNQPQHF. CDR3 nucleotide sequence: TGTGCCAGCAGTGAAGTAGCAGGGTTCAATCAGCCCCAGCATTTT.

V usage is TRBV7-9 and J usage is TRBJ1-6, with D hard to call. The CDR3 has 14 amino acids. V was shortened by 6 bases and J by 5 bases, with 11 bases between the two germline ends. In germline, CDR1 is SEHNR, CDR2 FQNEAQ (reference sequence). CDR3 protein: CASRKTENNSPLHF. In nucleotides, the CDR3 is TGTGCCAGCAGAAAAACAGAGAATAATTCACCCCTCCACTTT.

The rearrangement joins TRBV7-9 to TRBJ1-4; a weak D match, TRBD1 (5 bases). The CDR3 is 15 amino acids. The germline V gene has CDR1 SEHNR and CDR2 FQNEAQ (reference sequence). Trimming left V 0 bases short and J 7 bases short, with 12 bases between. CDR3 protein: CASSLASGRGEKLFF. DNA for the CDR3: TGTGCCAGCAGCTTAGCGTCGGGGCGGGGTGAAAAACTGTTTTTT.

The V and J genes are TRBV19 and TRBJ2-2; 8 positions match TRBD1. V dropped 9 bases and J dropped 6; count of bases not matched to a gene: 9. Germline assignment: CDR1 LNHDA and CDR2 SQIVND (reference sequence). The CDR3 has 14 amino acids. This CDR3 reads CASGRQGIPGELFF. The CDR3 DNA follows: TGTGCCAGCGGTCGACAGGGGATTCCCGGGGAGCTGTTTTTT.

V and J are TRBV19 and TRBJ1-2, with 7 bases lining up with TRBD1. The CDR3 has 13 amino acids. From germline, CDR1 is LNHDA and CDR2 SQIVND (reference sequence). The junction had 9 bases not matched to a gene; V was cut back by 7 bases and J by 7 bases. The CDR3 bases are TGTGCCAGTAAAGGAGGGGGCGACGGTGGCTACACCTTC. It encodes CASKGGGDGGYTF.

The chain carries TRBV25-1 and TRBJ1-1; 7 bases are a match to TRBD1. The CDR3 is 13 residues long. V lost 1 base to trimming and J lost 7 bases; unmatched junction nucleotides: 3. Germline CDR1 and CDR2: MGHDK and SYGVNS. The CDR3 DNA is TGTGCCAGCAGTGAATCCCAGGGGGATGAAGCTTTCTTT. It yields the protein CASSESQGDEAFF. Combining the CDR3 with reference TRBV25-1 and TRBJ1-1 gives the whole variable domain EADIYQTPRYLVIGTGKKITLECSQTMGHDKMYWYQQDPGMELHLIHYSYGVNSTEKGDLSSESTVSRIRTEHFPLTLESARPSHTSQYLCASSESQGDEAFFGQGTRLTVV.

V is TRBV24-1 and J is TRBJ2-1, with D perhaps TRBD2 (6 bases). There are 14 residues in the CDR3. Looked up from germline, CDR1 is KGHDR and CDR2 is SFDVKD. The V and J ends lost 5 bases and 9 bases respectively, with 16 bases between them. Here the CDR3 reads CATSGQGLLGEQFF. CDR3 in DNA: TGTGCCACCAGTGGTCAGGGACTCCTCGGTGAGCAGTTCTTC.

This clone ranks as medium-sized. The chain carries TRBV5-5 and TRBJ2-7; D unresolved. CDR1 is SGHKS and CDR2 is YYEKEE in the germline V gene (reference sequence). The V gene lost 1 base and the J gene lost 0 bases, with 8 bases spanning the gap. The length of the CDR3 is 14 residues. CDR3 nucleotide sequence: TGTGCCAGCAGCTTGCACAGTAGCTCCTACGAGCAGTACGTC. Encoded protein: CASSLHSSSYEQYV.

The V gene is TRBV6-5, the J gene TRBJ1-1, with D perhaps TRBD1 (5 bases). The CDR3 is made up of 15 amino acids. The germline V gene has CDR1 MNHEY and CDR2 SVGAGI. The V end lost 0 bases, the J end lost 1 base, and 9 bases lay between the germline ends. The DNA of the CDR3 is TGTGCCAGCAGTTACTCGAACAGGCCGAACACTGAAGCTTTCTTT. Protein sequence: CASSYSNRPNTEAFF.

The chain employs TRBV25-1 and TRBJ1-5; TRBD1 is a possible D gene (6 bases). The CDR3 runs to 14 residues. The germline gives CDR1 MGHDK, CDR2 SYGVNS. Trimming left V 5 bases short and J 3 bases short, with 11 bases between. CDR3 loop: CASSQGYDNQPQHF. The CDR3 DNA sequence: TGTGCCAGCAGTCAGGGGTACGACAATCAGCCCCAGCATTTT. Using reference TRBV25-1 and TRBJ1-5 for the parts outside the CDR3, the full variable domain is EADIYQTPRYLVIGTGKKITLECSQTMGHDKMYWYQQDPGMELHLIHYSYGVNSTEKGDLSSESTVSRIRTEHFPLTLESARPSHTSQYLCASSQGYDNQPQHFGDGTRLSIL.

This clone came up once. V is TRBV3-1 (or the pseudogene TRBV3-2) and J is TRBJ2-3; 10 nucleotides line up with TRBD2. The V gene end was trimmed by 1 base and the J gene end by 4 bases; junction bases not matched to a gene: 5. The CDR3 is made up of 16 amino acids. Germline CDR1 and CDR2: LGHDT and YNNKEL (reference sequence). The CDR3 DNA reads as TGTGCCAGCAGCCAAGGGGGGACTAGCGCTTCAGATACGCAGTATTTT. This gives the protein CASSQGGTSASDTQYF.

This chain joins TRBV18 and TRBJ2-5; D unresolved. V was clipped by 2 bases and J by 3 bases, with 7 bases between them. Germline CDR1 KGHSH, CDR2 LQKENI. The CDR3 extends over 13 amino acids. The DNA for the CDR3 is TGTGCCAGCTCACCAAGACAAGAAGAGACCCAGTACTTC. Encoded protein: CASSPRQEETQYF.